This T cell receptor beta chain derives from a study of response to subunit inactivated influenza vaccine. The CDR3 totals 12 residues. Trimming cost V 3 bases and J 8 bases, with 13 bases left between them. Germline V gene data show CDR1 as DFQATT and CDR2 as SNEGSKA (reference sequence). As for this clonotype: What it recognizes is unknown.

The study, taken as a whole, reports: Few new T cells, the authors suggested, are recruited by each seasonal influenza vaccination.

TCRdb reprocessed the RT-PCR reads via MiXCR and lists one record per CDR3 protein. The sample yields roughly 630,000 distinct CDR3 sequences, 14% seen once. The input for sequencing was PBMCs from blood, taken roughly 15 days before vaccination. The genes are TRBV20-1 and TRBJ1-2; D is unresolved. This sequence was found in a man aged 45-65 years who received an inactivated influenza vaccine. CDR3 coding DNA: TGCAGTGCTAGCCAGATCTATGAGGGCTACACCTTC. Encoded protein: CSASQIYEGYTF.